The next 5 T cell receptor beta chains were all read from a single sample in a study of blood T cell repertoires in COVID-19 (dated by TCRdb to 2018 to 2020). The library relied on the immunoSEQ multiplex PCR assay. What TCRdb holds here is the immuneACCESS table cut down to in-frame rearrangements. Part of the clones is not present; checked against another copy, under half of the missing clones reflect an unresolved V gene, and the others are unexplained. In this sample the table shows 95,000 to 150,000 clones, roughly 89% of which occur a single time. The biggest ten clones account for 3.5% to 4% of the sample. The sequenced sample was peripheral blood. Receptors originate from a woman in her fifties or sixties with COVID-19, enrolled during active disease.

The DNA of the CDR3 is TGTGCCTGGAGTTTACAGCTCTATGGCTACACCTTC. Translation: CAWSLQLYGYTF. The rearrangement uses TRBV30 and TRBJ1-2; D remains unclear. Germline assignment: CDR1 GTSNPN and CDR2 SVGIG (reference sequence). CDR3 length: 12 amino acids. V gave up 2 bases and J gave up 4 bases, with 8 bases separating them.

The rearrangement links TRBV9 to TRBJ1-3; 8 nucleotides line up with TRBD1. Germline values: CDR1 SGDLS, CDR2 YYNGEE. Trimming removed 0 bases from V and 0 bases from J; junction bases left unmatched: 8. This CDR3 comprises 18 residues. CDR3 DNA: TGTGCCAGCAGCGTAGAGGGGACAGGAATCAGCTCTGGAAACACCATATATTTT. Translating gives CASSVEGTGISSGNTIYF.

J is TRBJ1-6 and V is TRBV7-9; 7 nucleotides line up with TRBD1. The trim removed 2 bases at V and 8 bases at J, leaving 6 bases unmatched. Per the germline V gene, CDR1 is SEHNR and CDR2 is FQNEAQ (reference sequence). The CDR3 is made up of 15 amino acids. CDR3 residues: CASSLPARGDSPLHF. CDR3 nucleotides: TGTGCCAGCAGCTTACCCGCCAGGGGGGATTCACCCCTCCACTTT.

Points on this clone: At the DNA level, this CDR3 is encoded by other sequences in the same sample as well. CDR3 loop: CASSLTGSYNEQFF. The CDR3 nucleotides read TGTGCCAGCAGCTTGACAGGATCATACAATGAGCAGTTCTTC. The chain recombines TRBV11-3 with TRBJ2-1, with D tentatively TRBD1 (6 bases). CDR1 SGHNT and CDR2 YENEEA come from the germline V gene. The V and J ends lost 3 bases and 4 bases respectively, with 10 bases between them. The CDR3 has 14 residues.

This chain connects TRBV3-1 (or the pseudogene TRBV3-2) to TRBJ2-4; D gene ambiguous. V lost 0 bases and J lost 1, with 16 bases in between. Germline CDR1 and CDR2: LGHDT and YNNKEL (reference sequence). The CDR3 runs 18 residues. The CDR3 nucleotides read TGTGCCAGCAGCCAAGAATGGCCTCCTACGCGGGCCAAAAACATTCAGTACTTC. Encoded protein: CASSQEWPPTRAKNIQYF.